This TCR beta chain was identified during a study of shared clonotypes between healthy human individuals. Researchers divided each subset's genomic DNA evenly across several immunoSEQ plates. Per sorted-subset replicate PCR, input was approximately 210 ng DNA, representing tens of thousands of T cell genomes. The repertoire was sequenced with immunoSEQ multiplex PCR; TCRdb's copy has only in-frame clones and lacks some. This table holds roughly 2,300,000 clones, 92% found once. Whole-study findings and limits: Investigators expected sequencing depth to affect clonotype sharing among donors.

On this clone: As yet, its antigen is unknown.

Germline CDR1 reads LNHDA; CDR2 reads SQIVND (reference sequence). The ends lost 4 bases at V and 7 bases at J; junction bases unmatched: 12. CDR3 length: 16 amino acids. The clonotype originates from a young man in good health. Some clones in this sample may be carry-over from other donors' samples. Sequencing used naive CD4+ T cells from PBMCs. Subset noted: CD45RA+ positively selected. The V gene is TRBV19, the J gene TRBJ1-5, with 8 bases aligning to TRBD1. Here the CDR3 DNA reads TGTGCCAGTAGTAGGGTATTAGGACAGGGAGGCCAGCCCCAGCATTTT. This translates into CASSRVLGQGGQPQHF.